The clone carrying this T cell receptor beta chain was picked up many times. This specimen belongs to a study of naive and memory T cell subsets. The CDR3 is 14 residues long. The ends lost 3 bases at V and 2 bases at J; junction bases unmatched: 4. Both TRBC1 and TRBC2 were covered by a beta constant-region primer of two equimolar oligonucleotides. Four rounds of PCR amplified the ligated cDNA using nested alpha and beta constant-region primers plus SP2. TCRdb itself ran the UMI-ligation and nested PCR reads through MiXCR, one entry per CDR3 protein. The profile shows about 4,200 distinct CDR3 sequences, approximately 5.2% of them singletons.

This TCR was recovered from a human donor in good health. The chain recombines TRBV12-3 or TRBV12-4 with TRBJ2-7, with TRBD1 matching over 7 bases. Material for sequencing was effector memory CD8+ T cells from blood. The subset: effector memory, CD45RA- CD27-. CDR3 protein: CASSFETGTYEQYF. CDR3 sequence (DNA): TGTGCCAGCAGTTTCGAGACAGGGACCTACGAGCAGTACTTC.